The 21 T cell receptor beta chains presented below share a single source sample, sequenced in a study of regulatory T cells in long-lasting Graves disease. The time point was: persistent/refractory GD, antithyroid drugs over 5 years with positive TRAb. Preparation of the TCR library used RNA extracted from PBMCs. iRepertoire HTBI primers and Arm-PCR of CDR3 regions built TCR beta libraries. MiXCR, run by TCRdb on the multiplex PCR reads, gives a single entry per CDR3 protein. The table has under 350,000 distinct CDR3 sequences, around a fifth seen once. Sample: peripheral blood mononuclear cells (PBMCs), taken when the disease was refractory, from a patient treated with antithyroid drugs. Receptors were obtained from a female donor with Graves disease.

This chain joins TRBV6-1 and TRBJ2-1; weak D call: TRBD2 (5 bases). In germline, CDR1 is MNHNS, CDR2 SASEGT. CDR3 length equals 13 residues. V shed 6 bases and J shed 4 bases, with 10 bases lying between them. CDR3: CASSPGLYNEQFF. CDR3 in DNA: TGTGCCAGCAGCCCTGGACTTTACAATGAGCAGTTCTTC.

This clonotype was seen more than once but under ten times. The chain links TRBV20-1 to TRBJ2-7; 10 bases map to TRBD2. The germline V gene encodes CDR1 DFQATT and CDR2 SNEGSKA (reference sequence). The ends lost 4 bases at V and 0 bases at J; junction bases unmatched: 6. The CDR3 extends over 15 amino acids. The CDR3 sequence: CSAIPASGSSYEQYF. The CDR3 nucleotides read TGCAGTGCTATTCCGGCTAGCGGGAGCTCCTACGAGCAGTACTTC.

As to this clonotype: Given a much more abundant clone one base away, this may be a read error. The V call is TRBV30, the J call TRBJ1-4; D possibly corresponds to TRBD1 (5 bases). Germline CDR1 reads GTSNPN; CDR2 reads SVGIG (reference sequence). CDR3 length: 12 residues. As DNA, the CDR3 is TGTGCCTGGGGGGGACGGAATGAAAAACTGCTTTTT. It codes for CAWGGRNEKLLF.

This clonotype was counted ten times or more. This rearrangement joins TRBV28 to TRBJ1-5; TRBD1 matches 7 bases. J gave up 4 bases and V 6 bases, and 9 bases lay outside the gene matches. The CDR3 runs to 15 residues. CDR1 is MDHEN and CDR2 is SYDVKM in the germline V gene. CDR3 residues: CASSPTGDTNQPQHF. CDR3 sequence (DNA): TGTGCCAGCAGCCCCACAGGGGATACAAATCAGCCCCAGCATTTT.

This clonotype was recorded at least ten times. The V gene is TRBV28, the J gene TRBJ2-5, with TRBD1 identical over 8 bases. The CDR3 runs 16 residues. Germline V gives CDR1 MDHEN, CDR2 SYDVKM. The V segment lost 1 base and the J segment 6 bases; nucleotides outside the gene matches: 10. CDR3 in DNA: TGTGCCAGCAGTTTATCCGCAGGGGGCGGAAAACAGACCCAGTACTTC. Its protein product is CASSLSAGGGKQTQYF.

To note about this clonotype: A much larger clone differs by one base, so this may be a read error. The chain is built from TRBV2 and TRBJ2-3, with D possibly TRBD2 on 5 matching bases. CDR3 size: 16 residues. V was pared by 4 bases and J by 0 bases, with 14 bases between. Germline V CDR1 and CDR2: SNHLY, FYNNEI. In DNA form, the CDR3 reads TGTGCCAGCAGTGCCCGGCTCCCGGGGAGCACAGATACGCAGTATTTT. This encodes CASSARLPGSTDTQYF.

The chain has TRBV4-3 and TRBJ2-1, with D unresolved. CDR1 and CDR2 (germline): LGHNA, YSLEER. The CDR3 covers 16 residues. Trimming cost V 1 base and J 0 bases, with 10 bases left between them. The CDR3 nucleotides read TGCGCCAGCAGCCAAGCCCCTTTTAGCTCCTACAATGAGCAGTTCTTC. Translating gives CASSQAPFSSYNEQFF.

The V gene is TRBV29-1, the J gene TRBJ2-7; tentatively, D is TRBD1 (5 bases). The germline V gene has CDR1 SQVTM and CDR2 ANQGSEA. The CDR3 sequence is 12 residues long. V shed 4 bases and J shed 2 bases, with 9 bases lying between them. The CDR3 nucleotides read TGCAGCGTTGCTGGGGCCGCCTACGAGCAGTACTTC. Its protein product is CSVAGAAYEQYF.

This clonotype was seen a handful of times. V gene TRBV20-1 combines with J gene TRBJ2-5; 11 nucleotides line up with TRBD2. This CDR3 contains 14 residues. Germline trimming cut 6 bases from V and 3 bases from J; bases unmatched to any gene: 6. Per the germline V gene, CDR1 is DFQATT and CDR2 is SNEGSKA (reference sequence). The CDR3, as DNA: TGCAGTGCAAAACTAGCGGGAGTTGAAGAGACCCAGTACTTC. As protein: CSAKLAGVEETQYF.

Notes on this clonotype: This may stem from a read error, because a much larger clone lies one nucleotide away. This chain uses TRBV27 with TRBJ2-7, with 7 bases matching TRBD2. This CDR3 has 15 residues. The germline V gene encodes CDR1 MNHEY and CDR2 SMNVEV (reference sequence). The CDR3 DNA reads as TGTGCCAGCAGTTTATCGGGAGGGATAACCTACGAGCAGCACTTC. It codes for CASSLSGGITYEQHF.

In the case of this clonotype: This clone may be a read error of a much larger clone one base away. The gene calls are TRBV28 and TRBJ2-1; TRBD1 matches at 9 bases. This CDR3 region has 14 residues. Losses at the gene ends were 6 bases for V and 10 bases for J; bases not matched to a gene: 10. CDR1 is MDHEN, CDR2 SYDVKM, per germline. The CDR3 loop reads CASSEDRGSREQFF. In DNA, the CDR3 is TGTGCCAGCAGCGAGGACAGGGGCTCTCGGGAGCAGTTCTTC.

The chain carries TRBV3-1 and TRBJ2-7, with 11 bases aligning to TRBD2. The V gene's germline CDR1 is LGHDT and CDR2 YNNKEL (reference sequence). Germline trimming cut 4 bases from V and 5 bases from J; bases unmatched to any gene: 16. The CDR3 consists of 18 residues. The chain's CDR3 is CASSPGTFRLAGTHEQYF. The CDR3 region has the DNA TGTGCCAGCAGCCCCGGGACGTTTCGACTAGCGGGAACCCACGAGCAGTACTTC.

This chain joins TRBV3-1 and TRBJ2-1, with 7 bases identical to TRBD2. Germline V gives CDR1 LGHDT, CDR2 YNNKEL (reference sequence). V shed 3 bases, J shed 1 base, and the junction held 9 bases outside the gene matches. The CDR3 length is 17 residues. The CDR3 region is CASSHPEGLQSYNEQFF. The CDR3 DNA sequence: TGTGCCAGCAGCCACCCCGAGGGACTACAATCCTACAATGAGCAGTTCTTC.

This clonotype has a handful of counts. In DNA, the CDR3 is TGTGCCACCGGAACTGATTTTGAAAAACTGTTTTTT. It is translated as CATGTDFEKLFF. The chain is built from TRBV25-1 and TRBJ1-4; D call uncertain. Germline-derived CDR1 and CDR2 are MGHDK and SYGVNS. With 10 bases removed from V and 7 bases from J, the gap between germline ends came to 13 bases. The CDR3 runs 12 residues.

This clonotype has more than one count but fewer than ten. CDR3 sequence: CASSGPVEQYF. In nucleotides, the CDR3 is TGTGCCAGCAGTGGGCCTGTCGAGCAGTACTTC. The J gene is TRBJ2-7, the V gene TRBV6-1; D unresolved. CDR1 is MNHNS and CDR2 is SASEGT in the germline V gene. V gave up 4 bases and J gave up 6 bases, with 7 bases separating them. The CDR3 totals 11 residues.

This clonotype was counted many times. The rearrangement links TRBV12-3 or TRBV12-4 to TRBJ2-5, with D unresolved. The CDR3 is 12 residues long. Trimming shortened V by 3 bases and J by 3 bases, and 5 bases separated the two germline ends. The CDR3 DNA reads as TGTGCCAGCAGTTTTTGGGAAGAGACCCAGTACTTC. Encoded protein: CASSFWEETQYF.

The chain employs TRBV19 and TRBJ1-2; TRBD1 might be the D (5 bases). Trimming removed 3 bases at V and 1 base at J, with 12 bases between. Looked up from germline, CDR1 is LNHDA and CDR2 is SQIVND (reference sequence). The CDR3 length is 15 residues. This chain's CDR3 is CASSMEGLDNYGYTF. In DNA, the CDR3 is TGTGCCAGTAGTATGGAGGGGCTTGATAACTATGGCTACACCTTC.

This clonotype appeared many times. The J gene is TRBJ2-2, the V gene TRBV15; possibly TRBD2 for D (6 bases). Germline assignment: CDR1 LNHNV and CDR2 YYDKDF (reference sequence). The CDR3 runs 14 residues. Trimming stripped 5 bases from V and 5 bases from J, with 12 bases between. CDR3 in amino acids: CATSSRLGTGELFF. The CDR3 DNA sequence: TGTGCCACCAGCTCGCGACTAGGGACCGGGGAGCTGTTTTTT.

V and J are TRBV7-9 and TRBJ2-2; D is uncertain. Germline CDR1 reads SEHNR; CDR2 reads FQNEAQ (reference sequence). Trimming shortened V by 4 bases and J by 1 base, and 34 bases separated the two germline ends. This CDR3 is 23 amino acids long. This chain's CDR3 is CASSSPRWAYLSSTQENTGELFF. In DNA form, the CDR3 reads TGTGCCAGCAGCTCACCGAGGTGGGCCTACCTCTCGAGTACCCAAGAGAACACCGGGGAGCTGTTTTTT. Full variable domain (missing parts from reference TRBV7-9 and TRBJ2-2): DTGVSQNPRHKITKRGQNVTFRCDPISEHNRLYWYRQTLGQGPEFLTYFQNEAQLEKSRLLSDRFSAERPKGSFSTLEIQRTEQGDSAMYLCASSSPRWAYLSSTQENTGELFFGEGSRLTVL.

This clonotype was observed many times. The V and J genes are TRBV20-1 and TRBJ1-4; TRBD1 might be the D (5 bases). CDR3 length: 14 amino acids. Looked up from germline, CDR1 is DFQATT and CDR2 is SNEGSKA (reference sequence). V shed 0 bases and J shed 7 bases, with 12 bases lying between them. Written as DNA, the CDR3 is TGCAGTGCTAGAGAGGACAAAAGCGGTGAAAAACTGTTTTTT. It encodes CSAREDKSGEKLFF.

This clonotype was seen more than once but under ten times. The CDR3 protein is CASSLGWGGETQYF. Written as DNA, the CDR3 is TGTGCCAGCAGTTTAGGATGGGGTGGCGAGACCCAGTACTTC. The chain recombines TRBV28 with TRBJ2-5; D gene ambiguous. This CDR3 is 14 amino acids long. V was shortened by 2 bases and J by 5 bases, with 12 bases between the two germline ends. Germline CDR1 is MDHEN and CDR2 is SYDVKM.